The clone carrying this T cell receptor beta chain was observed many times. These data come from a study of CD8 T cells in ankylosing spondylitis. This CDR3 has 16 amino acids. Trimming cost V 4 bases and J 7 bases; bases outside gene matches: 13. Per the germline V gene, CDR1 is SGDLS and CDR2 is YYNGEE. Libraries of TCR beta came from quantitative 5'-RACE with molecular barcodes. In TCRdb, the 5' RACE reads were re-called with MiXCR into one record per CDR3 protein. The data show around 29,000 distinct CDR3 sequences, 4.5% to 5.5% seen once. The chain carries TRBV9 and TRBJ1-3, with TRBD1 identical over 8 bases. Material: blood, either unsorted or a sorted T cell fraction (not recorded which). The clonotype comes from a female donor with ankylosing spondylitis or in good health (not recorded which). This CDR3 is CASSPQRQGAVNTIYF. CDR3 nucleotides: TGTGCCAGCAGCCCTCAAAGGCAGGGGGCTGTGAACACCATATATTTT.